This note documents a single T cell receptor beta chain sequence. Its antigen is not known. Amplification used 60 Vbeta primers and 13 Jbeta primers. Profiled with immunoSEQ multiplex PCR; TCRdb holds only in-frame clones, not every one. The sample holds about 99,000 clones; under 85% are singletons and the top ten take about 4%. Donors consisted of healthy bone marrow donors. The data belong to a study of cytomegalovirus exposure and HLA in healthy donors. The ends lost 5 bases at V and 5 bases at J; junction bases unmatched: 6. This CDR3 is built from 13 residues. CDR1 MNHEY and CDR2 SVGAGI come from the germline V gene. Study-level points and caveats: It was reportedly the case that the classifier diagnosed cytomegalovirus status with high specificity and sensitivity.

The sequenced material came from PBMCs. The TCR was taken from a man aged 45-65 years in good health and CMV-seropositive. V gene TRBV6-5 combines with J gene TRBJ2-7, with 7 positions matching TRBD1. The CDR3: CASSHRGRNEQYF. CDR3 bases: TGTGCCAGCAGTCACAGGGGAAGGAACGAGCAGTACTTC.